The 5 T cell receptor beta chains in this list originate from one sample, sequenced in a study of T-cell reconstitution after alpha-beta-depleted transplantation in children. The authors prepared the TCRbeta library with unique molecular identifiers. MiXCR was run by TCRdb on the PCR reads, yielding one entry per CDR3 protein. Among some 200,000 distinct CDR3 sequences listed, 6.6% were seen once. The source was PBMCs, collected before TCRalphabeta/CD19-depleted stem cell transplant. The receptors shown here come from a boy aged 2-15 years with acute lymphoblastic leukemia, due to receive a stem cell transplant.

The chain employs TRBV7-9 and TRBJ1-5, with a weak D call TRBD1 (5 bases). Germline values: CDR1 SEHNR, CDR2 FQNEAQ (reference sequence). This CDR3 is 14 amino acids long. V lost 4 bases to trimming and J lost 4 bases, with 11 bases between them. The chain's CDR3 is CASSSTEGNQPQHF. CDR3 bases: TGTGCCAGCAGCTCGACAGAGGGAAATCAGCCCCAGCATTTT.

The sample holds a few counts of this clonotype. A much larger clone differs from this one at a single base, so this may be a read error. The J gene is TRBJ2-2, the V gene TRBV20-1; 8 bases map to TRBD2. The CDR3 is 14 residues long. Germline CDR1 reads DFQATT; CDR2 reads SNEGSKA (reference sequence). The CDR3 protein is CRASGLAGTGELFF. The CDR3, as DNA: TGCAGGGCTAGTGGGCTAGCGGGCACCGGGGAGCTGTTTTTT.

This clonotype has only a few counts. The chain combines TRBV7-2 with TRBJ1-1; D is ambiguous. The CDR3 contains 14 residues. With 5 bases removed from V and 2 bases from J, the gap between germline ends came to 12 bases. Germline V gene sequence: CDR1 SGHTA, CDR2 FQGNSA. The CDR3 region is CASSPFRVNTEAFF. CDR3 coding DNA: TGTGCCAGCAGCCCCTTCAGAGTTAACACTGAAGCTTTCTTT. Supplemented by reference TRBV7-2 and TRBJ1-1, the full variable domain reads GAGVSQSPSNKVTEKGKDVELRCDPISGHTALYWYRQSLGQGLEFLIYFQGNSAPDKSGLPSDRFSAERTGGSVSTLTIQRTQQEDSAVYLCASSPFRVNTEAFFGQGTRLTVV.

The rearrangement links TRBV11-1 to TRBJ1-2, with D possibly matching TRBD1 (5 bases). From germline, CDR1 is SGHAT and CDR2 FQDESV (reference sequence). CDR3 size: 14 residues. The V and J ends lost 3 bases and 8 bases respectively, with 16 bases between them. The CDR3 nucleotides read TGTGCCAGCAGCTTGGACCTGACAGAATACGGCTACACCTTC. Translated, it gives CASSLDLTEYGYTF.

This chain links TRBV11-2 with TRBJ1-2, with D unresolved. CDR1 and CDR2 from the germline V gene are SGHAT and FQNNGV. Trimming took off 5 bases at V and 5 bases at J, with 18 bases between the two ends. The CDR3 is 15 residues long. In nucleotides, the CDR3 is TGTGCCAGCAGCACCAACCCGGGGATAGGATATGGCTACACCTTC. It yields the protein CASSTNPGIGYGYTF. Full variable domain (rest looked up from reference TRBV11-2 and TRBJ1-2): EAGVAQSPRYKIIEKRQSVAFWCNPISGHATLYWYQQILGQGPKLLIQFQNNGVVDDSQLPKDRFSAERLKGVDSTLKIQPAKLEDSAVYLCASSTNPGIGYGYTFGSGTRLTVV.